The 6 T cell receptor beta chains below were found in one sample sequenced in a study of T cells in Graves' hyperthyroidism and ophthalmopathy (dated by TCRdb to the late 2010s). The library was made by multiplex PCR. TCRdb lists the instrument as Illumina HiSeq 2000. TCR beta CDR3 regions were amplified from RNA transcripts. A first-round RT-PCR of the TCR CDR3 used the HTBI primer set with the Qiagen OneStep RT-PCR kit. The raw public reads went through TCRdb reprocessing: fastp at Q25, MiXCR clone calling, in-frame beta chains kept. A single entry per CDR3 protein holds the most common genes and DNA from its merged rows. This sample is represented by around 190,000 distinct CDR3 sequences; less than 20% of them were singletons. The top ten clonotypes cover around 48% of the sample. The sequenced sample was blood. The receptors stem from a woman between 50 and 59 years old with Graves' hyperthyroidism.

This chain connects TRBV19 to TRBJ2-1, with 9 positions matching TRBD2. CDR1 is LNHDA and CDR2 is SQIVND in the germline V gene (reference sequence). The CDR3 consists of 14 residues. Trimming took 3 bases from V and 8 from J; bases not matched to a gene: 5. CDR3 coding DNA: TGTGCCAGTAGTATTAGCGGGAGTAATGATGAGCAGTTCTTC. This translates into CASSISGSNDEQFF. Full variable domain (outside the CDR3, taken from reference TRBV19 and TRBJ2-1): DGGITQSPKYLFRKEGQNVTLSCEQNLNHDAMYWYRQDPGQGLRLIYYSQIVNDFQKGDIAEGYSVSREKKESFPLTVTSAQKNPTAFYLCASSISGSNDEQFFGPGTRLTVL.

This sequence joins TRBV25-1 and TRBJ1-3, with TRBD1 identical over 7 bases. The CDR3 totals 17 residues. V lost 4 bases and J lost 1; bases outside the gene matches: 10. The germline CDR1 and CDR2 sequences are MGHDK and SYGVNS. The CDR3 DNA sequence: TGTGCCAGCAGTGGGGGTCGACAGGGTCCGTCTGGAAACACCATATATTTT. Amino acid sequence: CASSGGRQGPSGNTIYF.

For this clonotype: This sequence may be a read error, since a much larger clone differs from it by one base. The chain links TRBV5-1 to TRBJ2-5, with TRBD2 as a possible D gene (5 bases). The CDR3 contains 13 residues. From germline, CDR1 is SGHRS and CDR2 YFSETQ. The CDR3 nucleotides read TGCGCCAGCAGCTTGTCGACATGGGAGACCCAGTGCTTC. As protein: CASSLSTWETQCF.

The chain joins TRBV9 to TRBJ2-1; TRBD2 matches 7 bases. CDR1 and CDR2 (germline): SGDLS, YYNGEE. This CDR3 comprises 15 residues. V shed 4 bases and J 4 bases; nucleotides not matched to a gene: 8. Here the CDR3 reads CASSPPSGTYNEQFF. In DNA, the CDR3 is TGTGCCAGCAGCCCCCCTAGCGGTACATACAATGAGCAGTTCTTC.

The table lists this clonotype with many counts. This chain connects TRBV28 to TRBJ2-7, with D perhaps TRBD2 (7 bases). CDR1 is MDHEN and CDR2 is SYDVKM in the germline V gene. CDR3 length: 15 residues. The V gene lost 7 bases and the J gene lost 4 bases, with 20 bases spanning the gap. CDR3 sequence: CASNAPGGSLYEQYF. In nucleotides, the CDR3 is TGTGCCAGCAATGCCCCGGGGGGCAGCCTTTACGAGCAGTACTTC.

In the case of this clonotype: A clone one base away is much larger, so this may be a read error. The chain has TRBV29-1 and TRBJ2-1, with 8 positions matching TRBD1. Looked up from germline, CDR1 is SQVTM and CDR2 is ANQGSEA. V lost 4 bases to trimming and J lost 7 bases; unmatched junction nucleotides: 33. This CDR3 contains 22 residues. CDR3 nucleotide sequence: TGCAGCGTTGGGACCCGGCCCGGGACAGGAGTCCCCCAGTGGGGACTGGAAAATGAGCAGTTCTTC. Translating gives CSVGTRPGTGVPQWGLENEQFF.